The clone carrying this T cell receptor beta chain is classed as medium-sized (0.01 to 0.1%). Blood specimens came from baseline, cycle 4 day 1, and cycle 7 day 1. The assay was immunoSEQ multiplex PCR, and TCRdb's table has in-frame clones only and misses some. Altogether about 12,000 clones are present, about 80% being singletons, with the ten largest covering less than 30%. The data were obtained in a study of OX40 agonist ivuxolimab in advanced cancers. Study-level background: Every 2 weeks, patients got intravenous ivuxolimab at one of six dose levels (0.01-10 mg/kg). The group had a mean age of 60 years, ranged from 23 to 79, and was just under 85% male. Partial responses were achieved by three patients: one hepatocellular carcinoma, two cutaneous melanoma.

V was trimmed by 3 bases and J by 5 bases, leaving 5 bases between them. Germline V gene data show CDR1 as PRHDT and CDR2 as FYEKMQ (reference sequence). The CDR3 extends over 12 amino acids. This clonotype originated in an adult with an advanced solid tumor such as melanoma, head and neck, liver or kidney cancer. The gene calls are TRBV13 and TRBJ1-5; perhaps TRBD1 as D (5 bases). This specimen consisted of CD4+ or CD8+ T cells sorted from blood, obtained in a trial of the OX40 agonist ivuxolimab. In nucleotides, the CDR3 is TGTGCCAGCAGCTTCAGGGATCAGCCCCAGCATTTT. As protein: CASSFRDQPQHF.